The 2 T cell receptor beta chains below all came from one sample that was sequenced in a study of beta chain features in type 1 diabetes. Reverse transcription of all isolated RNA meant that expressed TCRB transcripts were sequenced. Assay used: immunoSEQ multiplex PCR; TCRdb lists only in-frame clones, some missing. The repertoire holds hundreds of thousands of clones, 15% to 17% seen once, with about 0.097% in the top ten. Sequenced sample: naive CD4+ T cells from blood. These TCRs come from a man between 18 and 35 years old in good health.

The CDR3 region is CASSHRTNTGELFF. DNA of the CDR3: TGCGCCAGCAGCCACAGGACGAACACCGGGGAGCTGTTTTTT. The chain has TRBV4-1 and TRBJ2-2; unclear D gene. In germline, CDR1 is MGHRA, CDR2 YSYEKL. The CDR3 runs to 14 residues. With 3 bases removed from V and 0 bases from J, the gap between germline ends came to 5 bases.

The chain couples TRBV7-2 to TRBJ2-3; TRBD1 aligns across 9 bases. CDR1 and CDR2 (germline): SGHTA, FQGNSA. This CDR3 has 16 residues. Germline trimming cut 5 bases from V and 2 bases from J; bases unmatched to any gene: 8. For the CDR3, the DNA is TGTGCCAGCAGCCCCGACAGGGGGAGATACACAGATACGCAGTATTTT. It is translated as CASSPDRGRYTDTQYF. The whole variable domain, remainder taken from reference TRBV7-2 and TRBJ2-3, is GAGVSQSPSNKVTEKGKDVELRCDPISGHTALYWYRQSLGQGLEFLIYFQGNSAPDKSGLPSDRFSAERTGGSVSTLTIQRTQQEDSAVYLCASSPDRGRYTDTQYFGPGTRLTVL.